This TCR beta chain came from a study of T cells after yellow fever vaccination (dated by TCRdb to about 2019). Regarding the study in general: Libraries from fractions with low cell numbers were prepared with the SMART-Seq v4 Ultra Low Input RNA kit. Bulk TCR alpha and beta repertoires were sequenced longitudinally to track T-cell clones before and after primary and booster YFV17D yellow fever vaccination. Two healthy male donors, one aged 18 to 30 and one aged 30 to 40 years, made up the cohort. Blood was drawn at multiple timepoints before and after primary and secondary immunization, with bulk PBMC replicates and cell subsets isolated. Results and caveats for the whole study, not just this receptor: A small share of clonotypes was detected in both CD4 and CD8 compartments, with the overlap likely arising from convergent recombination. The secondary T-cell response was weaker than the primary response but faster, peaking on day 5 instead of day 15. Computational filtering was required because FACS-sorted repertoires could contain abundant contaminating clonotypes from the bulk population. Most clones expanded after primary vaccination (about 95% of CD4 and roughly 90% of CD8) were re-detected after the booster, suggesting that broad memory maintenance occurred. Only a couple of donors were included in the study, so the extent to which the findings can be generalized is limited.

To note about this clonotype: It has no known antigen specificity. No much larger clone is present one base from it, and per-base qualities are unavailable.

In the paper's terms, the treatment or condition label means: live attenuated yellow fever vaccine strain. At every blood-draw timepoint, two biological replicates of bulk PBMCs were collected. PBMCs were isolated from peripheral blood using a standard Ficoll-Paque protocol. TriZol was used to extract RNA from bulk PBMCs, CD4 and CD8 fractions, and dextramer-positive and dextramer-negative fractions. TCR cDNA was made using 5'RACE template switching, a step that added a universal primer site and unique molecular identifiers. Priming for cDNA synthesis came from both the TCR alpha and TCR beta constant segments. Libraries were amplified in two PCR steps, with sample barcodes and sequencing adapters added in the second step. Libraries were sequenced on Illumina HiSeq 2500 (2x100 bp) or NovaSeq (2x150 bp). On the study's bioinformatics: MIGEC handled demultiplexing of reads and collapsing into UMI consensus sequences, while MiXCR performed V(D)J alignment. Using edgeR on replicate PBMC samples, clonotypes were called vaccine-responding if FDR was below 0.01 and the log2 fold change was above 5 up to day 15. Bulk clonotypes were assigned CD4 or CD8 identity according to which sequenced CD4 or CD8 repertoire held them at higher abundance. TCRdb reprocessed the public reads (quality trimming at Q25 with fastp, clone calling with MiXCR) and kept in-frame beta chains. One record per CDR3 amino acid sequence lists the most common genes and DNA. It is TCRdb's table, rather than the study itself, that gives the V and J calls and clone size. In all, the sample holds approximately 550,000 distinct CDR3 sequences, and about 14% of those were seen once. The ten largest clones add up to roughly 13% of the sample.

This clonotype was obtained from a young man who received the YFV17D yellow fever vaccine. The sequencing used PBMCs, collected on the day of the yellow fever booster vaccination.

The DNA reads as follows: TGTGCCAGCAACCGGGACTACTTAACAGATACGCAGTATTTT. Protein translation: CASNRDYLTDTQYF. Recombination linked TRBV7-2 to TRBJ2-3, and 7 bases in between align with TRBD2. The cysteine opens and the phenylalanine closes a CDR3 of 14 amino acids. Just CDR3 DNA is preserved here, 42 bases in frame from base 1. V is trimmed back by 7 bases and J by 3 bases, and the junction contains 7 bases that no gene match accounts for. Looking up the germline V gene yields CDR1 SGHTA and CDR2 FQGNSA.